Listed here is a single T cell receptor beta chain. Its antigen has not been determined. Base-call qualities are not available, and no considerably larger clone is one nucleotide away. Reading the label with the study, this specimen's time point is: about 28 days (+/-7) after the second vaccine dose. Because spike-specific TCR depth and breadth did not differ between the two schedules, AZD1222 recipients who got a second dose at roughly 4 weeks were pooled with those who got a second dose at roughly 12 weeks. Vaccinee samples came from UK trials COV001 and COV002, including a single-blind randomized controlled phase 2/3 trial of AZD1222 (ChAdOx1 nCoV-19) in healthy adults. Trial participant PBMC samples were collected at day 0 and day 28 after the second dose for TCRbeta chain sequencing. The CDR3 regions of human TCRbeta chains were subjected to immunosequencing. The authors' pipeline ran thus. Repertoire TCRs were checked for matches against a reference library of SARS-CoV-2-specific TCRs that had been generated using the MIRA antigen-specificity platform. Breadth meant the fraction of unique TCRs that were SARS-CoV-2-associated, whereas depth meant the fraction of total T cells that were SARS-CoV-2-associated. Using the MIRA data, every spike-specific TCR was mapped to the spike region that the TCR reacted to and assigned to either a CD4 or a CD8 class. Log10-transformed breadth and depth values were compared by one-way ANOVA with Sidak's multiple comparisons tests. Imported from immuneACCESS, the table was reduced by TCRdb to in-frame sequences with V and J called. These copies leave out some clones; in studies compared against another copy, an unresolved V gene accounts for under half, and the cause of the remainder is not known. The V and J calls and clone size were taken over from that table, and D and trimming were inferred from the DNA. A total of 150,000 to 200,000 clones appear in this sample, approximately 93% of them only once. More than 0.9% of the sample rests with the top ten.

This record comes from a study of T cell responses to AZD1222 COVID-19 vaccine (dated by TCRdb to the early 2020s). About the investigation overall: A total of 230 to 250 trial participants underwent TCR sequencing, of whom 207 had received two doses of AZD1222 and some 26 had received two doses of the MenACWY control vaccine. Trial participants were enrolled into age subgroups of 18-55, 56-69 and 70-plus years, which contained about 150, 28 and 57 TCR-sequenced participants, respectively. The paper as a whole reports these results and caveats: Epitopes outside the regions mutated in the B.1.351 and B.1.1.7 variants were reportedly recognized by nearly half of the unique spike-specific TCRs. Most participants were white British and females outnumbered males, and the authors suggested that clonal diversity may have been underestimated. The 56-69-year group was small, and its depth increase did not reach significance, likely because of low power. After two AZD1222 doses, both the breadth and the depth of spike-specific TCRs were significantly higher than at day 0 and than in MenACWY recipients. Because no samples from the day 14 peak response were available, repertoires could be characterized only after the peak T cell response. Conclusions about previously exposed vaccinees were limited because only six AZD1222 recipients were SARS-CoV-2 seropositive at baseline. CD4 TCRs associated with the vaccine covered the entire spike protein, and the dominant responses were in regions 160-218 and 743-854.

This receptor was obtained from an adult who received the AZD1222 COVID-19 vaccine. Here the sequenced sample was peripheral blood, taken 28 days after the second AZD1222 dose.

The CDR3 protein is CASSPGGGTDTQYF. The DNA sequence is TGTGCCAGCAGCCCCGGGGGAGGCACAGATACGCAGTATTTT. In this chain, TRBV7-3 is recombined with TRBJ2-3; a tentative D call is TRBD2 (6 bases match). The CDR3 goes from the cysteine to the phenylalanine over 14 residues. Of all the DNA, just the CDR3 is kept, 42 bases in frame from base 1. The germline V gene gives CDR1 as SGHTA and CDR2 as FQGTGA. V loses 5 bases of germline sequence and J loses 1 base, and the interval between the two ends is 10 bases.